This T cell receptor (beta chain) was observed in a study of T cell responses to AZD1222 COVID-19 vaccine. Repertoires were generated with immunoSEQ multiplex PCR, while TCRdb's copy carries only in-frame clones and drops some. The table has under 70,000 clones, 80% seen once. This clone is medium-sized within its sample. The length of the CDR3 is 15 residues. Germline CDR1 reads SGHTA; CDR2 reads FQGNSA. The V end lost 3 bases, the J end lost 3 bases, and 14 bases lay between the germline ends. The sample in question was peripheral blood, obtained 28 days after the second AZD1222 dose. The sequence was obtained from an adult who received the AZD1222 COVID-19 vaccine. The genes are TRBV7-2 and TRBJ1-2; D possibly corresponds to TRBD1 (6 bases). CDR3 sequence: CASSLETGYHYGYTF. CDR3 nucleotides: TGTGCCAGCAGCTTGGAGACAGGCTATCACTATGGCTACACCTTC. The full variable domain, rest sourced from reference TRBV7-2 and TRBJ1-2, is GAGVSQSPSNKVTEKGKDVELRCDPISGHTALYWYRQSLGQGLEFLIYFQGNSAPDKSGLPSDRFSAERTGGSVSTLTIQRTQQEDSAVYLCASSLETGYHYGYTFGSGTRLTVV.